This T cell receptor beta chain emerged from a study of cytomegalovirus exposure and HLA in healthy donors (dated by TCRdb to between 2016 and 2019). Context from the whole study: A later analysis indicated that the 130 or so validation repertoires were generated on the platform also employed for the approximately 700 repertoires of the first cohort. The study aimed to test whether signatures of past pathogen exposure could be identified by cataloging public T cell receptors. In addition to the first cohort of several hundred subjects, a separate validation cohort of over 90 different subjects was used. The study combined high-throughput TCR immunosequencing, statistical association of individual TCRs with disease status, and machine learning to predict cytomegalovirus infection status. What the authors observed across the whole study: In a later analysis, TCRs clustered in the first cohort were found to also tend to co-occur in the 100 to 150 validation repertoires, with 85% to 95% of cluster scores above 0. The authors suggested that the approach could potentially be extended to other disease states and immunological phenotypes. While some public TCRs were present in many individuals, most TCR sequences turned up only very rarely across donors. All 130 or so repertoires were used to score co-occurrence in the validation cohort in a later analysis, because that analysis had no HLA typing for the cohort. The study gave a list of around 170 TCR beta chains associated with cytomegalovirus. In vitro tests confirmed that three of the cytomegalovirus-associated TCR beta chains recognize cytomegalovirus antigens. Cytomegalovirus status was reported to be diagnosed by the classifier with high specificity and sensitivity in both the original and validation cohorts.

This clone was seen more than once but under ten times. What this receptor recognizes is not known. Qualities for individual bases were not recorded, and no much larger clone is one base off. The protocol used for the library was the immunoSEQ multiplex PCR assay. The study's own analysis went as follows. A statistical classification framework was built for diagnosing cytomegalovirus status from the catalog of TCR beta chain sequences. TCRdb obtained this table from immuneACCESS and retained in-frame rearrangements with V and J assigned. These tables miss some clones; where compared with another copy, unresolved V genes account for less than half of the shortfall, and the remainder is unexplained. The DNA gave D and trimming, while V, J and clone size come from that table. This sample lists around 56,000 clones; roughly nine tenths were detected once. The ten largest make up 15% of the sample. Donors formed part of the validation cohort, which comprised approximately 130 subjects and was distinct from the first cohort of 666 subjects.

The receptor comes from a woman younger than 30 in good health and CMV-seronegative. The specimen sequenced was PBMCs.

The DNA sequence is given as TGTGCCAGCACCCGGACAGGGTGGGACACTGAAGCTTTCTTT. This yields the protein CASTRTGWDTEAFF. Recombination joined TRBV6-1 with TRBJ1-1, and TRBD1 aligns with 8 junction nucleotides. According to the germline V gene, CDR1 reads MNHNS and CDR2 reads SASEGT. V lost 7 bases and J lost 3 bases, and the count of bases not matched to a germline gene is 7. The CDR3, from cysteine to phenylalanine, totals 14 residues. Of all the DNA, just the CDR3 is kept, 42 bases in frame from base 1.